This T cell receptor beta chain was sequenced for a study of a mutant IDH1 vaccine in newly diagnosed glioma. Looking at the study overall: Following radiotherapy alone, or alongside temozolomide cycles, vaccination was started after an interval of 4-6 weeks. Antecedent treatment encompassed radiotherapy, temozolomide, or their combination; the majority received both.

Time point defined: week 23, last vaccination. Vaccine doses each comprised 300 ug of mutant IDH1 20-mer peptide, with topical imiquimod. The donors' diagnosis was new WHO grade 3 or 4 astrocytoma that was IDH1-mutant and ATRX-lost. The ends lost 6 bases at V and 5 bases at J; junction bases unmatched: 11. Germline V gene sequence: CDR1 MNHEY, CDR2 SVGAGI. The CDR3 has 15 residues. Regarding this clone: The antigen is not known.

Sequencing was performed with immunoSEQ multiplex PCR; in TCRdb, only in-frame clones are kept and a portion is missing. Altogether about 54,000 clones are present, over 70% being singletons, with the ten largest covering approximately 1.4%. This specimen consisted of PBMCs, obtained from a glioma patient whose treatment included an IDH1 peptide vaccine. The V and J genes are TRBV6-5 and TRBJ2-5, with 8 bases identical to TRBD2. The clonotype was recovered from a man aged 35 to 55 with glioma. CDR3 region: CASSELAARGETQYF. Written as DNA, the CDR3 is TGTGCCAGCAGCGAACTAGCGGCGCGGGGGGAGACCCAGTACTTC.